This entry lists 9 T cell receptor beta chains sequenced from one sample in a study of response to subunit inactivated influenza vaccine. TCRdb fed the RT-PCR reads into MiXCR, producing one record per CDR3 protein. The table shows 450,000 to 600,000 distinct CDR3 sequences, with approximately 15% occurring only once. Sequenced material: CD4+ T cells sorted from PBMCs, taken less than 30 months after vaccination. The receptors here all came from a man aged 50 to 69 who received an inactivated influenza vaccine.

This clonotype was seen a few times. This chain joins TRBV11-2 and TRBJ2-1, with D possibly TRBD2 on 6 matching bases. Trimming took off 0 bases at V and 5 bases at J, with 14 bases between the two ends. CDR3 length: 16 amino acids. Germline V lookup: CDR1 SGHAT, CDR2 FQNNGV. The CDR3 is CASSLDLLAPNNEQFF. The CDR3 coding sequence is TGTGCCAGCAGCTTAGATTTGCTAGCGCCAAACAATGAGCAGTTCTTC.

J is TRBJ2-5 and V is TRBV6-5, with 7 bases identical to TRBD1. CDR1 MNHEY and CDR2 SVGAGI come from the germline V gene. The CDR3 extends over 14 amino acids. V dropped 2 bases and J dropped 2; count of bases not matched to a gene: 2. The CDR3 protein is CASSYRDSQETQYF. CDR3 in DNA: TGTGCCAGCAGTTACCGGGACAGTCAAGAGACCCAGTACTTC.

The chain has TRBV10-3 and TRBJ1-5; no clear D gene. The CDR3 length is 14 residues. CDR1 is ENHRY, CDR2 SYGVKD, per germline. Trimming pared 10 bases from V and 6 bases from J, leaving 19 bases between. The CDR3 DNA reads TGTGCCACTACGCAAGAGGTCATGGCTCAGCCCCAGCATTTT. This translates into CATTQEVMAQPQHF.

This clonotype was counted only a few times. The genes are TRBV9 and TRBJ2-1, with 7 bases aligning to TRBD2. This CDR3 comprises 16 residues. Germline CDR1 SGDLS, CDR2 YYNGEE. Losses at the gene ends were 1 base for V and 0 bases for J; bases not matched to a gene: 4. The CDR3 sequence is CASSVLSGISYNEQFF. The CDR3 DNA follows: TGTGCCAGCAGCGTATTGAGCGGGATCTCCTACAATGAGCAGTTCTTC.

The V call is TRBV20-1, the J call TRBJ2-7, with D possibly matching TRBD1 (5 bases). Germline lookup yields CDR1 DFQATT and CDR2 SNEGSKA (reference sequence). CDR3 length: 15 residues. Trimming took 1 base from V and 0 from J, leaving 13 bases between them. CDR3 nucleotide sequence: TGCAGTGCTAGAGTGCGGTTTGGGGCCTCCTACGAGCAGTACTTC. It encodes CSARVRFGASYEQYF.

The V and J genes are TRBV7-9 and TRBJ2-7, with D unresolved. V was cut by 5 bases and J by 8 bases, with 22 bases left in between. The CDR3 totals 15 residues. Germline V gene data show CDR1 as SEHNR and CDR2 as FQNEAQ (reference sequence). The CDR3 DNA follows: TGTGCCAGCAGCCCCACGACCGTACCCGGCCAGCAGCAGTACTTC. Translation: CASSPTTVPGQQQYF. Drawing the rest from reference TRBV7-9 and TRBJ2-7, the complete variable domain is DTGVSQNPRHKITKRGQNVTFRCDPISEHNRLYWYRQTLGQGPEFLTYFQNEAQLEKSRLLSDRFSAERPKGSFSTLEIQRTEQGDSAMYLCASSPTTVPGQQQYFGPGTRLTVT.

The chain couples TRBV20-1 to TRBJ2-5; 10 bases align to TRBD2. The germline gives CDR1 DFQATT, CDR2 SNEGSKA (reference sequence). The CDR3 consists of 13 residues. Trimming cost V 7 bases and J 3 bases; bases outside gene matches: 5. The CDR3 sequence: CSGRLAGKETQYF. For the CDR3, the DNA is TGCAGTGGCCGACTAGCGGGTAAAGAGACCCAGTACTTC.

The chain has TRBV28 and TRBJ2-7, with a possible D match to TRBD2 (5 bases). The germline V gene encodes CDR1 MDHEN and CDR2 SYDVKM. The V and J ends lost 8 bases and 2 bases respectively, with 19 bases between them. CDR3 length: 15 residues. Here the CDR3 reads CASVLIRGMTYEQYF. The CDR3, as DNA: TGTGCCAGCGTGCTAATCCGGGGAATGACCTACGAGCAGTACTTC. The whole variable domain, remainder taken from reference TRBV28 and TRBJ2-7, is DVKVTQSSRYLVKRTGEKVFLECVQDMDHENMFWYRQDPGLGLRLIYFSYDVKMKEKGDIPEGYSVSREKKERFSLILESASTNQTSMYLCASVLIRGMTYEQYFGPGTRLTVT.

This sequence joins TRBV7-2 and TRBJ2-7; TRBD1 agrees at 11 bases. Germline CDR1 is SGHTA and CDR2 is FQGNSA. This CDR3 has 15 amino acids. With 1 base clipped from V and 3 bases from J, the junction kept 2 bases outside the gene matches. CDR3 coding DNA: TGTGCCAGCAGCTTAGGGACAGGGGGCTACTACGAGCAGTACTTC. Its translation is CASSLGTGGYYEQYF. Complete variable domain (other parts from reference TRBV7-2 and TRBJ2-7): GAGVSQSPSNKVTEKGKDVELRCDPISGHTALYWYRQSLGQGLEFLIYFQGNSAPDKSGLPSDRFSAERTGGSVSTLTIQRTQQEDSAVYLCASSLGTGGYYEQYFGPGTRLTVT.